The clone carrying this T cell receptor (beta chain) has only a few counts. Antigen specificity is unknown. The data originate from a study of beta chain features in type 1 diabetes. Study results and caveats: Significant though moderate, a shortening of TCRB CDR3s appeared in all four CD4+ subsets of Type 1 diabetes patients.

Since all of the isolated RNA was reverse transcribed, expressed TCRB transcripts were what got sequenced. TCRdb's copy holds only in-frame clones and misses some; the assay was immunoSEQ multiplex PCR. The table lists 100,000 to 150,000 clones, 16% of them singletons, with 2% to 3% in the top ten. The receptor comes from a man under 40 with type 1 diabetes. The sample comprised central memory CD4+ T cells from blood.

The DNA for the CDR3 is TGTGCCAGCAGCCAGTGGGATACTAGCACAGATACGCAGTATTTT. It yields the protein CASSQWDTSTDTQYF. This chain links TRBV4-2 with TRBJ2-3; D is unclear. The CDR3 extends over 15 amino acids. Germline V gene lookup returns CDR1 LGHNA and CDR2 YNFKEQ. Trimming shortened V by 3 bases and J by 0 bases, and 10 bases separated the two germline ends.